This T cell receptor beta chain originates from a study of T-cell memory formation after mild COVID-19 (dated by TCRdb to the early 2020s). As for the study more broadly: Most TCR sequence clusters were specific to one of the two donors. Longitudinal TCRalpha and TCRbeta repertoire sequencing tracked T-cell clones expanding and contracting after mild COVID-19 in two donors. The cohort was made up of two young adult volunteers, one female and one male, who were previously healthy. Overall results and qualifications from the work: Only two mild cases were covered in the study, and larger cohorts including severe cases with pre-infection samples were considered necessary. Whether the second-wave clones peaking on day 37 were SARS-CoV-2 specific was not confirmed. Contracting CD4+ clones appeared mostly in the CM and EM memory subsets, whereas CD8+ clones were enriched in EMRA. From day 15 to 85, contracting clones showed balanced CD4/CD8 phenotypes, whereas a second wave of clones that expanded from day 15 to 37 leaned towards CD4+. Some responding clones were found in pre-infection memory, which suggests that pre-existing cross-reactive memory T cells took part in the SARS-CoV-2 response.

A remark on this clonotype: Its antigen is currently not known. Base qualities are not recorded, but no much larger clone differs from it by a single base.

Ficoll-Paque density gradient centrifugation was the method used to isolate PBMCs. In the germline V gene, CDR1 corresponds to SQVTM and CDR2 to ANQGSEA. The CDR3, from cysteine to phenylalanine, totals 13 residues. The sequence is cut down to CDR3 DNA, 39 bases in frame from base 1. V lost 6 bases and J lost 6 bases; the stretch between them is 16 bases long. The sample was run on an Illumina NovaSeq 6000. TCRalpha and TCRbeta cDNA libraries were constructed by 5'RACE with constant-segment primers, with sample barcodes and unique molecular identifiers being introduced. Trizol reagent was used to extract RNA from every sample. Library amplification was performed in two PCR steps, and a second sample barcode and Illumina TruSeq adapters were introduced in the second step. Libraries were sequenced on an Illumina NovaSeq with 2 x 150 bp paired-end reads. In the authors' own workflow: Reads were demultiplexed and collapsed into UMI-guided consensus sequences with migec v1.2.7. With mixcr v2.1.11, UMI consensuses were aligned to TRA and TRB V and J templates and assembled into clonotypes. Expanded or contracted clonotypes were those called significant by both edgeR and NoisET, with noise models trained on biological replicates. For edgeR calls, the thresholds were a false discovery rate-adjusted p below 0.01 and a log2 fold-change of 1. As an exploratory analysis of dynamics, max-normalized trajectories of the 1000 most abundant clonotypes were examined by PCA with hierarchical clustering. Separately sequenced CD4+ and CD8+ repertoires were used to assign the CD4 or CD8 phenotype of responding clones. TCRdb trimmed public reads at Q25 via fastp, called clones via MiXCR and kept in-frame beta chains. Identical CDR3 proteins give one entry, which carries the most common genes and DNA. The authors' filters were not applied to this entry. Within this sample are fewer than 700,000 distinct CDR3 sequences, with more than 15% of them counted one time only. Around 13% of the sample comes from the top ten.

This TCR was sampled from an adult woman who had mild COVID-19 (a few samples of this study predate the infection). The sample titles of this study are shuffled in the database, so cell type and time point are left out; the donor was told from shared clones. The sample consisted of PBMCs or a T cell subset sorted from them (not recorded which). In this chain, TRBV29-1 is recombined with TRBJ2-3; the best D guess is TRBD2, with 6 bases matching. The bases are TGCAGCGTGCCTCGGGAGCCAGGGGATACGCAGTATTTT. This yields the protein CSVPREPGDTQYF.